The source of this T cell receptor (beta chain) is a study of shared clonotypes between healthy human individuals. General study results and limits: Naive CD4 clonotypes were shared across a handful of donors at around 5%. The study generally estimated greater richness for naive than memory subsets. Clonotypes not shared had lower generation probabilities than those common to all four donors.

The CDR3 length is 13 residues. Germline CDR1 and CDR2: MNHEY and SMNVEV (reference sequence). The V gene end was trimmed by 6 bases and the J gene end by 6 bases; junction bases not matched to a gene: 4. As for this clone: As yet, its antigen is unknown.

The data were produced by immunoSEQ multiplex PCR, yet TCRdb's version contains in-frame clones alone and is incomplete. Of over 700,000 clones detected, about two thirds appear once; the ten largest clones hold approximately 1.7%. The TCR comes from a woman aged 25 to 39 in good health. Material for sequencing was memory CD4+ T cells sorted from blood. The sample's subset: CD45RA-negative fraction. The V and J genes are TRBV27 and TRBJ2-1; TRBD1 matches at 8 bases. The DNA for the CDR3 is TGTGCCAGCAGCTTACAGGGGGGCAATGAGCAGTTCTTC. It yields the protein CASSLQGGNEQFF.